What follows are 19 T cell receptor beta chains derived from one specimen sequenced in a study of blood T cell repertoires in COVID-19. The method was immunoSEQ multiplex PCR; TCRdb's version includes in-frame clones alone and lacks a portion of them. The table records roughly 240,000 clones, approximately 89% of them present only once. Sequenced input: peripheral blood. The receptors originated from a woman in her sixties who had recovered from COVID-19.

V is TRBV5-4 and J is TRBJ2-5; maybe TRBD2 (6 bases). Germline V gives CDR1 SGHNT, CDR2 YYREEE (reference sequence). CDR3 length: 16 residues. Trimming removed 0 bases at V and 5 bases at J, with 17 bases between. The CDR3 bases are TGTGCCAGCAGCTTGGGCGTGGGGGGACGCCGGGAGACCCAGTACTTC. Protein product: CASSLGVGGRRETQYF.

This clone was detected once. The chain is built from TRBV18 and TRBJ1-2; D may be TRBD1 (6 bases). The CDR3 totals 14 residues. Germline-derived CDR1 and CDR2 are KGHSH and LQKENI. Trimming took 3 bases from V and 3 from J, leaving 11 bases between them. The CDR3 is CASSPARGDYGYTF. The CDR3 bases are TGTGCCAGCTCACCGGCCAGGGGTGACTATGGCTACACCTTC.

V usage is TRBV27 and J usage is TRBJ1-1; the match to TRBD1 covers 11 bases. The CDR3 extends over 13 amino acids. The V gene end was trimmed by 6 bases and the J gene end by 9 bases; junction bases not matched to a gene: 6. Germline V gene data show CDR1 as MNHEY and CDR2 as SMNVEV (reference sequence). The CDR3: CASSWGQGGKAFF. The CDR3 nucleotides are TGTGCCAGCAGCTGGGGACAGGGGGGGAAAGCTTTCTTT.

The CDR3 coding sequence is TGTGCCAGCAGCCAGAGCGGCGGGGGTAGGGCCTATGCTGGGGCCAACGTCCTGACTTTC. Protein sequence: CASSQSGGGRAYAGANVLTF. The chain carries TRBV4-2 and TRBJ2-6; 7 nucleotides line up with TRBD2. CDR1 is LGHNA and CDR2 is YNFKEQ in the germline V gene. Trimming cost V 3 bases and J 2 bases; bases outside gene matches: 16. CDR3 length: 20 residues.

J is TRBJ1-2 and V is TRBV18; the D is unclear. This CDR3 region has 12 residues. Per germline, CDR1 KGHSH and CDR2 LQKENI. V was clipped by 6 bases and J by 5 bases, with 10 bases between them. The CDR3 DNA reads as TGTGCCAGCTCTCCCGACACTTATGGCTACACCTTC. Translated, it gives CASSPDTYGYTF.

This clone came up a few times. The J gene is TRBJ2-3, the V gene TRBV25-1, with 8 nucleotides matching TRBD1. V shed 3 bases, J shed 0 bases, and the junction held 2 bases outside the gene matches. The germline V gene has CDR1 MGHDK and CDR2 SYGVNS. The length of the CDR3 is 15 residues. The CDR3 spells CASSDTGGSTDTQYF. Written as DNA, the CDR3 is TGTGCCAGCAGTGACACAGGGGGAAGCACAGATACGCAGTATTTT. The full variable domain, in which reference TRBV25-1 and TRBJ2-3 provide the parts outside the CDR3, is EADIYQTPRYLVIGTGKKITLECSQTMGHDKMYWYQQDPGMELHLIHYSYGVNSTEKGDLSSESTVSRIRTEHFPLTLESARPSHTSQYLCASSDTGGSTDTQYFGPGTRLTVL.

The chain is built from TRBV19 and TRBJ1-2, with no clear D. This CDR3 has 14 residues. The germline V gene encodes CDR1 LNHDA and CDR2 SQIVND (reference sequence). The V and J ends lost 7 bases and 0 bases respectively, with 12 bases between them. The CDR3 here is CASTLREPNYGYTF. The DNA for the CDR3 is TGTGCCAGTACCCTGAGGGAGCCTAACTATGGCTACACCTTC.

The chain is built from TRBV4-1 and TRBJ1-2; possibly TRBD1 for D (6 bases). Looked up from germline, CDR1 is MGHRA and CDR2 is YSYEKL. The germline V and J ends were trimmed by 1 base and 5 bases, with 14 bases remaining between them. This CDR3 has 15 amino acids. CDR3 loop: CASSQGSQGLYGYTF. Here the CDR3 DNA reads TGCGCCAGCAGCCAAGGGTCACAGGGATTGTATGGCTACACCTTC.

This clone appeared a single time. This chain uses TRBV3-1 (or the pseudogene TRBV3-2) with TRBJ2-1, with 12 bases identical to TRBD2. The CDR3 sequence is 13 residues long. Germline V gives CDR1 LGHDT, CDR2 YNNKEL (reference sequence). The V gene end was trimmed by 5 bases and the J gene end by 7 bases; junction bases not matched to a gene: 0. The CDR3, as DNA: TGTGCCAGCAGCGGGACTAGCGGGAATGAGCAGTTCTTC. It encodes CASSGTSGNEQFF.

The rearrangement uses TRBV6-6 and TRBJ1-6; tentatively, D is TRBD1 (6 bases). From germline, CDR1 is MNHNY and CDR2 SVGAGI (reference sequence). V was cut by 0 bases and J by 14 bases, with 20 bases left in between. This CDR3 has 16 amino acids. CDR3 DNA sequence: TGTGCCAGCAGTTACTCGAGAGGCAGGGGTGTTTCCACCCTCCACTTT. Protein sequence: CASSYSRGRGVSTLHF.

This chain connects TRBV6-5 to TRBJ2-7; tentative D call: TRBD2 (5 bases). V was trimmed by 2 bases and J by 2 bases, leaving 7 bases between them. This CDR3 contains 13 residues. The germline CDR1 and CDR2 sequences are MNHEY and SVGAGI. The CDR3 protein is CASSYGRAYEQYF. The CDR3 DNA is TGTGCCAGCAGTTACGGGAGAGCCTACGAGCAGTACTTC.

The rearrangement uses TRBV5-1 and TRBJ2-2, with a possible D match to TRBD2 (5 bases). With 4 bases removed from V and 4 bases from J, the gap between germline ends came to 14 bases. CDR1 and CDR2 from the germline V gene are SGHRS and YFSETQ. CDR3 length: 15 amino acids. The CDR3: CASSLIGVGTGELFF. CDR3 DNA: TGCGCCAGCAGCCTCATCGGGGTGGGCACCGGGGAGCTGTTTTTT.

The chain uses TRBV29-1 and TRBJ2-2; D is perhaps TRBD2 (6 bases). This CDR3 is 13 amino acids long. CDR1 and CDR2 (germline): SQVTM, ANQGSEA. Trimming stripped 8 bases from V and 7 bases from J, with 17 bases between. The CDR3 reads CSPDLAIDGELFF. As DNA, the CDR3 is TGCAGCCCGGACCTAGCGATTGACGGGGAGCTGTTTTTT.

The rearrangement links TRBV18 to TRBJ1-1; no definite D call. V lost 0 bases to trimming and J lost 1 base, with 15 bases between them. This CDR3 is built from 17 residues. CDR1 and CDR2 from the germline V gene are KGHSH and LQKENI. In DNA form, the CDR3 reads TGTGCCAGCTCACCACCGTATCGGCGGGGAACGAACACTGAAGCTTTCTTT. Translating it yields CASSPPYRRGTNTEAFF.

The V and J genes are TRBV19 and TRBJ2-4, with TRBD2 matching 7 bases. Trimming removed 9 bases from V and 6 bases from J; junction bases left unmatched: 11. This CDR3 has 14 residues. The germline gives CDR1 LNHDA, CDR2 SQIVND (reference sequence). The CDR3 is CASSVRGDGNIQYF. DNA of the CDR3: TGTGCCAGCTCCGTCCGGGGGGATGGAAACATTCAGTACTTC.

CDR3 nucleotide sequence: TGTGCCAGCAGCTTTAGGGGGTGGGTAGATACGCAGTATTTT. Its protein product is CASSFRGWVDTQYF. The V call is TRBV7-9, the J call TRBJ2-3; D perhaps matches TRBD1 (6 bases). The CDR3 spans 14 residues. Germline assignment: CDR1 SEHNR and CDR2 FQNEAQ (reference sequence). Between the trimmed V and J ends, which lost 3 bases and 5 bases, there was a span of 12 bases.

This chain uses TRBV7-3 with TRBJ2-5; D is possibly TRBD1 (6 bases). CDR1 is SGHTA and CDR2 is FQGTGA in the germline V gene. The V end lost 5 bases, the J end lost 0 bases, and 13 bases lay between the germline ends. The CDR3 runs 15 residues. The DNA of the CDR3 is TGTGCCAGCAGCGTCGGGACAAGTAACCAAGAGACCCAGTACTTC. Its protein is CASSVGTSNQETQYF.

This clone was seen a handful of times. V gene TRBV6-5 combines with J gene TRBJ1-6; D is unresolved. With 2 bases removed from V and 7 bases from J, the gap between germline ends came to 9 bases. The CDR3 sequence is 14 residues long. CDR1 and CDR2 (germline): MNHEY, SVGAGI. In DNA, the CDR3 is TGTGCCAGCAGTTACGGGCAGACCAATTCACCCCTCCACTTT. It codes for CASSYGQTNSPLHF.

V gene TRBV5-1 combines with J gene TRBJ2-7; TRBD1 agrees at 7 bases. V gave up 5 bases and J gave up 1 base; unmatched junction bases: 6. Germline V gene data show CDR1 as SGHRS and CDR2 as YFSETQ. The CDR3 covers 14 residues. This CDR3 reads CASSSPGGSYEQYF. In DNA, the CDR3 is TGCGCCAGCAGTTCCCCAGGGGGTTCCTACGAGCAGTACTTC.